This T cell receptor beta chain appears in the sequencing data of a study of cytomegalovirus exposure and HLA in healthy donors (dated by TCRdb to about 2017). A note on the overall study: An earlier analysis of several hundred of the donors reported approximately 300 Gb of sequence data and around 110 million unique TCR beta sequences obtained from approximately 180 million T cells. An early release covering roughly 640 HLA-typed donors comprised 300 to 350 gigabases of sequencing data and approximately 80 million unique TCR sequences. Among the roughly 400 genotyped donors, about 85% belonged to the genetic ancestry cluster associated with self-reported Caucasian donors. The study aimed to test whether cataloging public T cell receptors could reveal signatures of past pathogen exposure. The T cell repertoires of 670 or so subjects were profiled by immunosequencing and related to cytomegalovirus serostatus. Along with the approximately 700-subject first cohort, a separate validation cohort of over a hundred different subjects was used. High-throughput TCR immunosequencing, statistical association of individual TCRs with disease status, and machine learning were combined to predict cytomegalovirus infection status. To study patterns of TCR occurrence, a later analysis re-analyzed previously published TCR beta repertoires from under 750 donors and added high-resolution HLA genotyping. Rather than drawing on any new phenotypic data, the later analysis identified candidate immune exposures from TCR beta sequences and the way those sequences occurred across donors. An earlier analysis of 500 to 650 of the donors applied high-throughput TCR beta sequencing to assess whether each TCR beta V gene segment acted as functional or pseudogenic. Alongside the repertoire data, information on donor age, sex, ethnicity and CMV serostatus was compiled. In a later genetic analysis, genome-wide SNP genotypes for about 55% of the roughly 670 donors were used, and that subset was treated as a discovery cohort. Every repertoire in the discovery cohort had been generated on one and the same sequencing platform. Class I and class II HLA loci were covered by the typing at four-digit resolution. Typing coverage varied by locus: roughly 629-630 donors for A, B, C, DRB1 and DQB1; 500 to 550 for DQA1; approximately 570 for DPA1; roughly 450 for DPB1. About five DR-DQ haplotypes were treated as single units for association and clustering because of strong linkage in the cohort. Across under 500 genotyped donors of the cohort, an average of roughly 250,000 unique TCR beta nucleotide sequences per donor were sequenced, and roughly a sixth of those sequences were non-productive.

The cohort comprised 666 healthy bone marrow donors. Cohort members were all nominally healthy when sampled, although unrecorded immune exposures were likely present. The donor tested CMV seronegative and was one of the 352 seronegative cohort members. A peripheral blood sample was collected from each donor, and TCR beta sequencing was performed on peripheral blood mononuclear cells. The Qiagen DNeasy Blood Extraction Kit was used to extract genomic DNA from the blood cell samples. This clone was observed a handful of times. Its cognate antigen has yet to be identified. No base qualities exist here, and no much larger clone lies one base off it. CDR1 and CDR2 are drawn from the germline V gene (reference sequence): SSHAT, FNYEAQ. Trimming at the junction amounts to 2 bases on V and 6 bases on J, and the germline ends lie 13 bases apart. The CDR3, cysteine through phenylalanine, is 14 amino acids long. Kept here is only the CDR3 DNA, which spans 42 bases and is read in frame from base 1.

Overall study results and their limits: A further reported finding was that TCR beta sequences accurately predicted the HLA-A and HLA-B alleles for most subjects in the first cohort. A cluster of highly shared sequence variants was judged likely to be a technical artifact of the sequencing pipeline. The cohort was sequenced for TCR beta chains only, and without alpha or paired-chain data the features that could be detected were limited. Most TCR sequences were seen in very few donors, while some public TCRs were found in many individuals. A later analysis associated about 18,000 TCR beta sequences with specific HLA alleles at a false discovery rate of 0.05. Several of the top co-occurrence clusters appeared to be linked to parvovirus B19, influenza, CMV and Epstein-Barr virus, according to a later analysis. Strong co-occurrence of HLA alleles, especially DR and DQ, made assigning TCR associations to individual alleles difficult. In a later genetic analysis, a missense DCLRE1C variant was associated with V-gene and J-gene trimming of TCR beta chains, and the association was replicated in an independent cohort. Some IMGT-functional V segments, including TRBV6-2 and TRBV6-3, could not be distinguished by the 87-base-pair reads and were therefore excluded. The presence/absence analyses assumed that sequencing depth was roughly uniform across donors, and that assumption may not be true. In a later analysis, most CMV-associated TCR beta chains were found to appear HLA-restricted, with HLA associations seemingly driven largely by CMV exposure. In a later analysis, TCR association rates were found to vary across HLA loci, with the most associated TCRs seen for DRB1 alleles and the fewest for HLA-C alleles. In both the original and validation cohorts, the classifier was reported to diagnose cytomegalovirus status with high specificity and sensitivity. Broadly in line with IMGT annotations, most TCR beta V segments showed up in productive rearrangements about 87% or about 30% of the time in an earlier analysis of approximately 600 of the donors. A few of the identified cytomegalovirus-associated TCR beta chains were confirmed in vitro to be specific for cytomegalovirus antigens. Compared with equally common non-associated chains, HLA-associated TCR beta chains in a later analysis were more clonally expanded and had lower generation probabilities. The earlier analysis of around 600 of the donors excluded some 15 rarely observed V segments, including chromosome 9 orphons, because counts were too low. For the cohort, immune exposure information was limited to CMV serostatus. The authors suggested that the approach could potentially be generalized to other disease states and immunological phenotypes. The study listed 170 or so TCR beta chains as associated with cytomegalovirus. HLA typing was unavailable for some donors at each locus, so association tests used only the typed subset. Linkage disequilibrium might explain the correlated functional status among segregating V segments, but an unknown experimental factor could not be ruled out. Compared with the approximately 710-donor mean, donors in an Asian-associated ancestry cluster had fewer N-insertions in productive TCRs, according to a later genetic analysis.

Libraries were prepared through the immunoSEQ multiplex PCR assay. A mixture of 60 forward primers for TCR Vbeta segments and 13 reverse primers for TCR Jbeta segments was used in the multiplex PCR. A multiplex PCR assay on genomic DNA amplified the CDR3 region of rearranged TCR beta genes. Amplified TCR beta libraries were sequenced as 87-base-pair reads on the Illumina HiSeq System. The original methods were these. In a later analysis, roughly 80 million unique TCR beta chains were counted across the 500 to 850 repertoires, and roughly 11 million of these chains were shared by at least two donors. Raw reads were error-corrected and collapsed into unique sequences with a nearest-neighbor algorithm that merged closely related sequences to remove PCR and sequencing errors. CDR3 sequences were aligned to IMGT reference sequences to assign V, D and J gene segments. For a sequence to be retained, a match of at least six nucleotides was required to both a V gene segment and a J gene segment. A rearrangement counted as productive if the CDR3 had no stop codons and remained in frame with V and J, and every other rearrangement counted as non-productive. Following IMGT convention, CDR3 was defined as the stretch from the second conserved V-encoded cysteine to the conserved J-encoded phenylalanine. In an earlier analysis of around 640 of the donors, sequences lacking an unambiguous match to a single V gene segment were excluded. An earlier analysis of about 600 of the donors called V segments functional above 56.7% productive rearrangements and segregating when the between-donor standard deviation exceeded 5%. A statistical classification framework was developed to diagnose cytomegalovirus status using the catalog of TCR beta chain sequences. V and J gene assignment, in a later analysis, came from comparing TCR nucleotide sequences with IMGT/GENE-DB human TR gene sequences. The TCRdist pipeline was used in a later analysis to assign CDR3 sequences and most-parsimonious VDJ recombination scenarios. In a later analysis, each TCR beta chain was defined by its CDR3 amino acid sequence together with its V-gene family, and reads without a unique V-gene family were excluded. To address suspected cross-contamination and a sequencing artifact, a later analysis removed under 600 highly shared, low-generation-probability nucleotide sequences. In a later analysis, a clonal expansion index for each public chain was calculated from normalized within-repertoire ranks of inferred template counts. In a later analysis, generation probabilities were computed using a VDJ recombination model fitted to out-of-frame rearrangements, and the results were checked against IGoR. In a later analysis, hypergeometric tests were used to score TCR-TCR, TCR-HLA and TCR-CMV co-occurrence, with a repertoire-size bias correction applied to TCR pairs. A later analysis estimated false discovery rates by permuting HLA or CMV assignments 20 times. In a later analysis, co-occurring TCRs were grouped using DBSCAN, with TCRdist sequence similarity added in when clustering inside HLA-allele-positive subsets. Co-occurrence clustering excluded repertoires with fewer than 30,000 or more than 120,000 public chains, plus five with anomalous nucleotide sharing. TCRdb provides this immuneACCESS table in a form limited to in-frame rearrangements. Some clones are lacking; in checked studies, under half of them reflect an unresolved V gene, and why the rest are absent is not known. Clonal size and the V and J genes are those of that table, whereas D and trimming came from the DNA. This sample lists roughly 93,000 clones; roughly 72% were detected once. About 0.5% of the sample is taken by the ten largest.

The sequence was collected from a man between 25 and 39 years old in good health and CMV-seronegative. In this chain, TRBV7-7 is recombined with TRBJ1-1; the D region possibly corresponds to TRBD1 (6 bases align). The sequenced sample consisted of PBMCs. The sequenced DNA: TGTGCCAGCAGCTTATCTGAGGGGGATCCTGAAGCTTTCTTT. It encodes CASSLSEGDPEAFF.